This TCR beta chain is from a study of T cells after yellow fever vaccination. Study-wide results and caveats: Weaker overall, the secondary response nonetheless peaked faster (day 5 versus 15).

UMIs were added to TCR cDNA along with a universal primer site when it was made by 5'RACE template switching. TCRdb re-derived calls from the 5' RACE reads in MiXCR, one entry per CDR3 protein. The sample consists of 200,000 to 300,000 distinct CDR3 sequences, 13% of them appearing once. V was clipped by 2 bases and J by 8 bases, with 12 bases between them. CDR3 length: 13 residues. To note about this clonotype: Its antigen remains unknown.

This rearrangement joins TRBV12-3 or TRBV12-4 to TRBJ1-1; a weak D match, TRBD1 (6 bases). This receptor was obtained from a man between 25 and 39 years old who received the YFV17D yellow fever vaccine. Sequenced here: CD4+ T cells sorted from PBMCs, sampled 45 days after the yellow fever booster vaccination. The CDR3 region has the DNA TGTGCCAGCAGTTTATCCCTGGGACACGAAGCTTTCTTT. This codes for CASSLSLGHEAFF.